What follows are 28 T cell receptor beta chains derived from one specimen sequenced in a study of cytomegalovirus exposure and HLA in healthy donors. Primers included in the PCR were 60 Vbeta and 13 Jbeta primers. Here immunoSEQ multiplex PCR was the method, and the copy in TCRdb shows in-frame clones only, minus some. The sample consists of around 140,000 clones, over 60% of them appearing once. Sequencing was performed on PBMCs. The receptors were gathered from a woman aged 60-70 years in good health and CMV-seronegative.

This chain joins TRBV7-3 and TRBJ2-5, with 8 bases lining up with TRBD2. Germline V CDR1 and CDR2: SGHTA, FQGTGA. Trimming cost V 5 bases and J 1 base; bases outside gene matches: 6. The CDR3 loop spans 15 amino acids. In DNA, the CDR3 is TGTGCCAGCAGCCCTTCTAGCGGGCCCCAAGAGACCCAGTACTTC. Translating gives CASSPSSGPQETQYF.

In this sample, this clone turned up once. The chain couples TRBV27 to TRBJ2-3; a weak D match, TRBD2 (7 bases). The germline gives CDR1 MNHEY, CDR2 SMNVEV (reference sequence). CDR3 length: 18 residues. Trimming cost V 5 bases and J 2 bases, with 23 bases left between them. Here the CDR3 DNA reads TGTGCCAGCAGTCATGGGGGCTCCGGGGGGCGAACCACAGATACGCAGTATTTT. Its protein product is CASSHGGSGGRTTDTQYF.

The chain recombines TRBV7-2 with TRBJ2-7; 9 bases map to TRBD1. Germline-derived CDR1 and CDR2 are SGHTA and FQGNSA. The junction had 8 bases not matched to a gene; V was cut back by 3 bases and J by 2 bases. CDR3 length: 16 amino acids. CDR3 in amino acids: CASSFALTGGPYEQYF. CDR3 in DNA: TGTGCCAGCAGCTTTGCTCTTACAGGGGGCCCCTACGAGCAGTACTTC.

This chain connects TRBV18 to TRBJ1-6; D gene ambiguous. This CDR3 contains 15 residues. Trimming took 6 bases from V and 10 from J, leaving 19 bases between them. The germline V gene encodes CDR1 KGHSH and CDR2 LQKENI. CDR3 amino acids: CASSPGPYTGSPLHF. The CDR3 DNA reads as TGTGCCAGCTCGCCTGGCCCATACACGGGATCACCCCTCCACTTT.

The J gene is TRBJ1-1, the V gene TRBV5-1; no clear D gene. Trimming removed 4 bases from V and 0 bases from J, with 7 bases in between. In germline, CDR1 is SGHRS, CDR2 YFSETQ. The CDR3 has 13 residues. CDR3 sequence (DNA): TGCGCCAGCAGCCTTACATTGAACACTGAAGCTTTCTTT. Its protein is CASSLTLNTEAFF.

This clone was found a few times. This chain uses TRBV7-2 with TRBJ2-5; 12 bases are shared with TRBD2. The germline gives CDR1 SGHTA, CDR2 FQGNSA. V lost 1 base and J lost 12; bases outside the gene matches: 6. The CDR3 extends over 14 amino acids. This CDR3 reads CASSLVTSGRGEYF. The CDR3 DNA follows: TGTGCCAGCAGCTTAGTGACTAGCGGGAGAGGAGAGTACTTC.

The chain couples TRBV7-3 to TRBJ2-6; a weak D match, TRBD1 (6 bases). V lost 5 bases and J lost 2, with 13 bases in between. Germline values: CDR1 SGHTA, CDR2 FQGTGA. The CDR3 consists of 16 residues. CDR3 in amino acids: CASSDTGTPGANVLTF. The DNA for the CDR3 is TGTGCCAGCAGCGATACAGGGACCCCTGGGGCCAACGTCCTGACTTTC.

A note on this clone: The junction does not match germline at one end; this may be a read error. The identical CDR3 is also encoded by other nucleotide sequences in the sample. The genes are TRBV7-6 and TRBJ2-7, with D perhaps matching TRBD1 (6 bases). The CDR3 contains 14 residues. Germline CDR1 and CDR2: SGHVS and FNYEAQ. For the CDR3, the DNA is TGTGCTAGCAGCCTGGCGCAGGGGTCGGACGAGCAGTACTTC. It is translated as CASSLAQGSDEQYF.

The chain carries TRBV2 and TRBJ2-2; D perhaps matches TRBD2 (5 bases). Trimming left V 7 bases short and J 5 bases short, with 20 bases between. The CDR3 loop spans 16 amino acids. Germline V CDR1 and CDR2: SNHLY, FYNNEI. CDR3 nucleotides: TGTGCCAGCACCGGGGAAGCGGCGAAGGGAACCGGGGAGCTGTTTTTT. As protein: CASTGEAAKGTGELFF.

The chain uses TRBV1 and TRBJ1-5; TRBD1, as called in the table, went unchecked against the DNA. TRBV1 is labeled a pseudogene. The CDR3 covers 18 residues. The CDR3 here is CTSSQVPTGGLEDQPQHF. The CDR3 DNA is TGCACCAGCAGCCAAGTTCCGACAGGGGGCTTAGAAGATCAGCCCCAGCATTTT.

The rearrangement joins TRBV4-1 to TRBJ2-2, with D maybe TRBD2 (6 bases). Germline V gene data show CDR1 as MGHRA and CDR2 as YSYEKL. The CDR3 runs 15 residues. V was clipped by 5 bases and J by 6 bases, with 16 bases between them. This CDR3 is CASSRDFSSAGELFF. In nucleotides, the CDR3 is TGCGCCAGCAGCAGGGACTTCTCATCGGCCGGGGAGCTGTTTTTT.

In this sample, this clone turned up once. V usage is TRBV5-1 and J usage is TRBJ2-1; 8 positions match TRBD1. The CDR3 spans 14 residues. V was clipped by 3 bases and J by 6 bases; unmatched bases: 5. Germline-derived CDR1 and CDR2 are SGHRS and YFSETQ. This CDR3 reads CASSYLQGGNEQFF. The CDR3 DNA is TGCGCCAGCAGCTACTTACAGGGGGGCAATGAGCAGTTCTTC.

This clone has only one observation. CDR3 amino acids: CASSLPLTIGAGELFF. CDR3 coding DNA: TGCGCCAGCAGCTTGCCCCTTACCATCGGGGCCGGGGAGCTGTTTTTT. The chain employs TRBV5-1 and TRBJ2-2; perhaps TRBD2 as D (5 bases). Per germline, CDR1 SGHRS and CDR2 YFSETQ. The CDR3 contains 16 residues. V dropped 1 base and J dropped 6 bases, with 16 bases sitting between them.

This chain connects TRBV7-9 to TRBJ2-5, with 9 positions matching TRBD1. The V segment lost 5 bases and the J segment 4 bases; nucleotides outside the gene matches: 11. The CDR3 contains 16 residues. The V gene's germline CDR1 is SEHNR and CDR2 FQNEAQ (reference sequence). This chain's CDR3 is CASSNYRDRVRETQYF. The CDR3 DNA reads TGTGCCAGCAGCAACTACCGGGACAGGGTCCGAGAGACCCAGTACTTC.

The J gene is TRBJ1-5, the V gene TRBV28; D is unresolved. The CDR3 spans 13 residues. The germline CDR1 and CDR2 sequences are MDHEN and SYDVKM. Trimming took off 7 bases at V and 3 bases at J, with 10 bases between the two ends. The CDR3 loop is CASTIRLNQPQHF. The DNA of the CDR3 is TGTGCCAGCACGATCAGGCTCAATCAGCCCCAGCATTTT.

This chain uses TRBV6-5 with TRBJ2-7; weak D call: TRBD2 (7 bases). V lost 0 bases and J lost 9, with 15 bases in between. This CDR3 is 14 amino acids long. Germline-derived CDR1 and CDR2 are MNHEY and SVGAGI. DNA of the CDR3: TGTGCCAGCAGTTACTCGGGGGGGCTTAACGGGCAGTACTTC. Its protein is CASSYSGGLNGQYF.

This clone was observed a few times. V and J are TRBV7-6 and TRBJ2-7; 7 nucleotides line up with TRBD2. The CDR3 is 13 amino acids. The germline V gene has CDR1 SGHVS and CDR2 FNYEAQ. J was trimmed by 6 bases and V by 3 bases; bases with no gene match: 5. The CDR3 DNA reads TGTGCCAGCAGCTTCGGCGGGAGCAGCGAGCAGTACTTC. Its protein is CASSFGGSSEQYF.

The CDR3 sequence: CASSPPGTRPNEQFF. CDR3 coding DNA: TGTGCCAGCTCACCACCAGGGACAAGACCCAATGAGCAGTTCTTC. V is TRBV18 and J is TRBJ2-1, with D possibly matching TRBD1 (6 bases). V shed 0 bases and J shed 6 bases, with 12 bases lying between them. The CDR3 covers 15 residues. Germline CDR1 KGHSH, CDR2 LQKENI.

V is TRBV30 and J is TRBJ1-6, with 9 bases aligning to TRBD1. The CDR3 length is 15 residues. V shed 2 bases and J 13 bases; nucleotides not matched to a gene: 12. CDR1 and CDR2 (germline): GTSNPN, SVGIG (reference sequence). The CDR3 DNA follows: TGTGCCTGGAGTAAAGGACAGGGGTCCTCCTATCCCCTCCACTTT. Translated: CAWSKGQGSSYPLHF.

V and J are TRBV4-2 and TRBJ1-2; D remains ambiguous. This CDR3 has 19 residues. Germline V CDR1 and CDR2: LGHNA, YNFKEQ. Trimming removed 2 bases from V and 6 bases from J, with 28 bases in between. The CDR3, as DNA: TGTGCCAGCAGCCAAAGGTATCTGAGTCAGGTACAAGGAAAGGATGGCTACACCTTC. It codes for CASSQRYLSQVQGKDGYTF.

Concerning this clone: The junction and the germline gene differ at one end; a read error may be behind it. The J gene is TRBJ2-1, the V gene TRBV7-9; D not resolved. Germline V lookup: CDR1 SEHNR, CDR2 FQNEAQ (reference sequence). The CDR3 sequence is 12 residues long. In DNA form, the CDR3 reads TGTTCCAGCAGCTTGTCATACAATGAGCAGTTCTTC. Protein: CSSSLSYNEQFF.

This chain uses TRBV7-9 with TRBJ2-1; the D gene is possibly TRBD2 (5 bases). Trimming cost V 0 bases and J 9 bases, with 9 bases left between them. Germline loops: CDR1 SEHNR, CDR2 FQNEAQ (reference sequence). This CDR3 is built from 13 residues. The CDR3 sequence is CASSLARLAEQFF. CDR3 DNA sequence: TGTGCCAGCAGCTTAGCGAGGCTAGCTGAGCAGTTCTTC.

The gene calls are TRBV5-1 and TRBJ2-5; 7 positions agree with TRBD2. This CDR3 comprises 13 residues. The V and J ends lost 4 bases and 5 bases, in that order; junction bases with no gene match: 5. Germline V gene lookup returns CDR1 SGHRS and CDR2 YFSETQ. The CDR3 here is CASSPQGGETQYF. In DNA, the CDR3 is TGCGCCAGCAGCCCCCAGGGAGGGGAGACCCAGTACTTC.

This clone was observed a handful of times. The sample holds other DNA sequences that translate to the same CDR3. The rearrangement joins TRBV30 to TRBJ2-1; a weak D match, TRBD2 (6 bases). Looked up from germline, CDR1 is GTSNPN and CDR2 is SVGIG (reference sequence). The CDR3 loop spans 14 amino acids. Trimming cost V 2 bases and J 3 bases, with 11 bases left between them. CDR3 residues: CAWSRTGVYNEQFF. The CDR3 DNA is TGTGCCTGGAGTAGGACGGGGGTCTACAATGAGCAGTTCTTC. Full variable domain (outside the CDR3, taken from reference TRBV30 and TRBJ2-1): SQTIHQWPATLVQPVGSPLSLECTVEGTSNPNLYWYRQAAGRGLQLLFYSVGIGQISSEVPQNLSASRPQDRQFILSSKKLLLSDSGFYLCAWSRTGVYNEQFFGPGTRLTVL.

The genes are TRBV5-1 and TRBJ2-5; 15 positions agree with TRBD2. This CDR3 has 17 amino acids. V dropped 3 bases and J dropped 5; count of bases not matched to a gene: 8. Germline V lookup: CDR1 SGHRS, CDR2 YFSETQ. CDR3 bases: TGCGCCAGCAGCTCAAGAGTCGGACTAGCGGGAGGGGAGACCCAGTACTTC. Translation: CASSSRVGLAGGETQYF.

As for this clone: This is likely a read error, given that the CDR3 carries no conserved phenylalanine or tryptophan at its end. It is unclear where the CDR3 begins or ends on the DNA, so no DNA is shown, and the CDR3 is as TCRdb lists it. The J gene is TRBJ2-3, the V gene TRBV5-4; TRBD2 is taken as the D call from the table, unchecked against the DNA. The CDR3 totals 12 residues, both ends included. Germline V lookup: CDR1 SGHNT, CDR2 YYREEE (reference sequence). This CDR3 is CASGPAAGALSS.

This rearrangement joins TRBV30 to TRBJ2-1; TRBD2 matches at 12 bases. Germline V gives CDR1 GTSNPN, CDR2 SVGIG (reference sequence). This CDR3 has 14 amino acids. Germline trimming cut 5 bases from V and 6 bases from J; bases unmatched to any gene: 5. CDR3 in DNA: TGTGCCTGGCGGGGACTAGCGGGCCGCAATGAGCAGTTCTTC. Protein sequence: CAWRGLAGRNEQFF. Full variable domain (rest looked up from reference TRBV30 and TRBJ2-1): SQTIHQWPATLVQPVGSPLSLECTVEGTSNPNLYWYRQAAGRGLQLLFYSVGIGQISSEVPQNLSASRPQDRQFILSSKKLLLSDSGFYLCAWRGLAGRNEQFFGPGTRLTVL.

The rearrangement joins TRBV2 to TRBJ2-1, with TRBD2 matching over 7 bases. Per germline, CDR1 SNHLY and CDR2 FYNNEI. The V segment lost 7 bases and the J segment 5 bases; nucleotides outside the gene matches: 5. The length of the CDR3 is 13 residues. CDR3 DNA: TGTGCCAGCATCGGACTAGATAACAATGAGCAGTTCTTC. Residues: CASIGLDNNEQFF.